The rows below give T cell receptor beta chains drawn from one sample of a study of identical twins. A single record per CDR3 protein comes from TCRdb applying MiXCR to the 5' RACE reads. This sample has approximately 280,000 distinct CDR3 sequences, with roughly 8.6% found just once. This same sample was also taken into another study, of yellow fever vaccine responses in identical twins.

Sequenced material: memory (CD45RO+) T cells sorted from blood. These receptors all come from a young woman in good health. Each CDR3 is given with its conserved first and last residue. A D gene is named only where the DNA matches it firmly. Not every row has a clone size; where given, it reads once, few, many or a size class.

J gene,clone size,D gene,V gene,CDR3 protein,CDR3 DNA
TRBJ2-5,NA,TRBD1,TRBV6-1,CASSVRGRQETQYF,TGTGCCAGCAGTGTCAGGGGGCGACAAGAGACCCAGTACTTC
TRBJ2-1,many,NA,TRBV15,CATSREQFF,TGTGCCACCAGCAGAGAGCAGTTCTTC
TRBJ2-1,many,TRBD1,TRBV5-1,CASSPEISGGTEQFF,TGCGCCAGCAGCCCCGAAATTTCAGGGGGCACTGAGCAGTTCTTC
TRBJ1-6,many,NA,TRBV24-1,CATSDLQPGGSPLHF,TGTGCCACCAGTGATTTGCAACCAGGAGGGTCACCCCTCCACTTT
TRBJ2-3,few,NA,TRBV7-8,CASSPMGTSTDTQYF,TGTGCCAGCAGCCCCATGGGGACTAGCACAGATACGCAGTATTTT
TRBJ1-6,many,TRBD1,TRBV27,CASSSPTGASPLHF,TGTGCCAGCAGTTCACCGACAGGGGCTTCACCCCTCCACTTT
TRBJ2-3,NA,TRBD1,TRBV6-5,CASSYRFGTATDTQYF,TGTGCCAGCAGTTACCGTTTCGGGACAGCTACAGATACGCAGTATTTT
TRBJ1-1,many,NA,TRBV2,CASSEALNRNTEAFF,TGTGCCAGCAGTGAAGCGCTTAACAGGAACACTGAAGCTTTCTTT
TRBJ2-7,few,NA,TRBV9,CASSVGGFSYEQYF,TGTGCCAGCAGCGTAGGGGGTTTCTCCTACGAGCAGTACTTC
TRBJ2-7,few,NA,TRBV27,CASRPLGGDYEQYF,TGTGCCAGCAGGCCGTTAGGAGGTGACTACGAGCAGTACTTC
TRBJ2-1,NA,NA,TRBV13,CASSLRGSPYNEQFF,TGTGCCAGCAGCCTTAGGGGGTCCCCCTACAATGAGCAGTTCTTC
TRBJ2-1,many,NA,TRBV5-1,CASSLAPLEQFF,TGCGCCAGCAGCTTGGCCCCTCTGGAGCAGTTCTTC
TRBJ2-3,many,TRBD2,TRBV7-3,CASSPQRDTDTQYF,TGTGCCAGCAGCCCGCAGCGGGACACAGATACGCAGTATTTT
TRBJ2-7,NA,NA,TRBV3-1,CASSQDLTGSGYEQYF,TGTGCCAGCAGCCAAGACCTAACAGGGTCCGGTTACGAGCAGTACTTC
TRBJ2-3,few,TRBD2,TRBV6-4,CASSDSSGGDTDTQYF,TGTGCCAGCAGTGACTCTAGCGGGGGTGACACAGATACGCAGTATTTT
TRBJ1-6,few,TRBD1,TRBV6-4,CASSRTGDGNSPLHF,TGTGCCAGCAGCAGGACAGGGGATGGTAATTCACCCCTCCACTTT
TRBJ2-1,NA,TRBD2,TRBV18,CASSPTSGRRRSEQFF,TGTGCCAGCTCACCGACTAGCGGGAGGCGAAGGAGTGAGCAGTTCTTC
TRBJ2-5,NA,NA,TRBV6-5,CASSYGGANVQETQYF,TGTGCCAGCAGTTACGGTGGGGCCAACGTCCAAGAGACCCAGTACTTC
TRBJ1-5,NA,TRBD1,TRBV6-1,CASTDRGSQPQHF,TGTGCCAGCACAGACAGGGGTAGTCAGCCCCAGCATTTT
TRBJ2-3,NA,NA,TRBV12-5,CASGNGRDTQYF,TGTGCTAGTGGTAACGGCCGGGATACGCAGTATTTT
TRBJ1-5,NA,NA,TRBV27,CASSLGMPLGVGNQPQHF,TGTGCCAGCAGTTTAGGCATGCCCCTGGGGGTTGGCAATCAGCCCCAGCATTTT
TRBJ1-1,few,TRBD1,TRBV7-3,CASSPNPGGRDTEAFF,TGTGCCAGCAGCCCGAACCCAGGGGGCCGGGACACTGAAGCTTTCTTT
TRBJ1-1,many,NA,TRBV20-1,CSAREGSRTEAFF,TGCAGTGCTAGAGAAGGGTCGCGTACTGAAGCTTTCTTT
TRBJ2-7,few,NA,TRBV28,CASSLIGGPRDEQYF,TGTGCCAGCAGTTTAATTGGGGGTCCTCGGGACGAGCAGTACTTC
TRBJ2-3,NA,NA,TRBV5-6,CASKSRDRGTDTQYF,TGTGCCAGCAAGAGCAGGGATCGCGGCACAGATACGCAGTATTTT
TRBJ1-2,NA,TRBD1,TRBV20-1,CSAPQQTGNYGYTF,TGCAGTGCTCCTCAACAGACAGGGAACTATGGCTACACCTTC
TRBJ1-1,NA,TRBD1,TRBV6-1,CATRDRTLNTEAFF,TGTGCCACTCGGGACAGGACTCTGAACACTGAAGCTTTCTTT
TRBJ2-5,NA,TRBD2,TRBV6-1,CASSEGVAGGRLQETQYF,TGTGCCAGCAGTGAAGGGGTAGCGGGAGGAAGGTTGCAAGAGACCCAGTACTTC
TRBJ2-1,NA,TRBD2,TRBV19,CASSPGTTNSKFF,TGTGCCAGTAGTCCCGGGACTACCAATAGCAAGTTCTTC
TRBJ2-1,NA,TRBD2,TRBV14,CASSPTSGIFNEQFF,TGTGCCAGCAGCCCTACTAGCGGGATATTTAATGAGCAGTTCTTC
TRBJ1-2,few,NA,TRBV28,CASSLWGQGRGYTF,TGTGCCAGCAGTTTATGGGGGCAGGGACGTGGCTACACCTTC
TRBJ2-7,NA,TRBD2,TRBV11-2,CASSRGRSSGRPDFYEQYF,TGTGCCAGCAGCCGAGGTCGGTCTAGCGGGAGGCCAGACTTCTACGAGCAGTACTTC
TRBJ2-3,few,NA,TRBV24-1,CATSDWGGTDTQYF,TGTGCCACCAGTGATTGGGGCGGCACAGATACGCAGTATTTT